This record concerns one TCR beta chain sequence. The antigen remains unidentified. The time point here: patch test 3, about 24 weeks after DPC sensitization. Treatment of the sample: therapeutic diphenylcyclopropenone sensitization with weekly scalp DPC. The CDR3 consists of 14 residues. Germline-derived CDR1 and CDR2 are MDHEN and SYDVKM. Trimming at V came to 6 bases and at J to 3 bases, leaving 8 bases not matched to a gene. The record originates from a study of human T cells and chemical hapten exposure. Looking at the study overall: Subjects had 2% DPC placed on approximately 2 cm by approximately 2 cm of upper inner arm skin for sensitization. The study, taken as a whole, reports: Patch test score was positively correlated with the counts of TCRs that had expanded at PT1.

TCRdb fed the RACE reads into MiXCR, producing one record per CDR3 protein. This table holds 150,000 to 200,000 distinct CDR3 sequences, around 25% found once. This clonotype was sampled from a woman aged 40 to 50 with alopecia areata. Some clones in this sample may be carry-over from other donors' samples. The chain links TRBV28 to TRBJ2-7; TRBD1 matches 7 bases. The input for sequencing was whole blood, taken in connection with sensitization to the hapten diphenylcyclopropenone (DPC). CDR3 sequence: CASSRTGRGYEQYF. CDR3 coding DNA: TGTGCCAGCAGCCGGACAGGAAGGGGCTACGAGCAGTACTTC.